Presented here are 28 T cell receptor beta chains from one specimen sequenced in a study of neoadjuvant anti-PD-1 for oral cavity cancer. Clones were read by immunoSEQ multiplex PCR, and TCRdb kept only the in-frame ones, dropping some. The table lists around 81,000 clones, under 85% of them singletons, with about 3.1% in the top ten. Source: PBMCs, taken before nivolumab (anti-PD-1) treatment. Every receptor here comes from a person between 40 and 80 years old with oral cavity squamous cell carcinoma.

This chain uses TRBV7-9 with TRBJ2-1; 8 bases align to TRBD2. CDR1 and CDR2 from the germline V gene are SEHNR and FQNEAQ (reference sequence). J lost 6 bases, V lost 2 bases, and 6 bases had no gene match. The CDR3 runs 15 residues. The CDR3 loop is CASSLTGTSRNEQFF. In nucleotides, the CDR3 is TGTGCCAGCAGCTTAACCGGGACTAGTCGCAATGAGCAGTTCTTC.

The rearrangement links TRBV11-2 to TRBJ2-7; 9 bases fit TRBD2. The CDR3 is 17 amino acids. Germline CDR1 SGHAT, CDR2 FQNNGV. Germline trimming cut 0 bases from V and 0 bases from J; bases unmatched to any gene: 6. The CDR3 nucleotides are TGTGCCAGCAGCTTAGATCGGAATAGCGGGAGCTCCTACGAGCAGTACTTC. This translates into CASSLDRNSGSSYEQYF.

The rearrangement links TRBV6-5 to TRBJ2-1; D uncertain. This CDR3 region has 12 residues. Germline CDR1 and CDR2: MNHEY and SVGAGI. V lost 5 bases and J 5 bases, leaving 7 bases between the germline ends. The CDR3: CASSHADNEQFF. The CDR3 bases are TGTGCCAGCAGTCACGCGGACAATGAGCAGTTCTTC.

The rearrangement links TRBV9 to TRBJ2-1; D call uncertain. In germline, CDR1 is SGDLS, CDR2 YYNGEE. The germline V and J ends were trimmed by 2 bases and 4 bases, with 7 bases remaining between them. This CDR3 has 13 residues. The CDR3 coding sequence is TGTGCCAGCAGCGTCAGTCCTTACAATGAGCAGTTCTTC. Amino acid sequence: CASSVSPYNEQFF.

This clone came up a few times. The CDR3 DNA follows: TGTGCCAGCAGCGTAGACCCGGGGCGACCCCAGGTAGATACGCAGTATTTT. Protein product: CASSVDPGRPQVDTQYF. The chain joins TRBV9 to TRBJ2-3, with D possibly being TRBD1 or TRBD2 (5 bases each). Germline CDR1 is SGDLS and CDR2 is YYNGEE. Trimming removed 0 bases at V and 5 bases at J, with 19 bases between. The CDR3 covers 17 residues.

The V call is TRBV29-1, the J call TRBJ2-3; TRBD2 agrees at 12 bases. This CDR3 is 15 amino acids long. Germline trimming cut 7 bases from V and 1 base from J; bases unmatched to any gene: 6. Per the germline V gene, CDR1 is SQVTM and CDR2 is ANQGSEA. CDR3 DNA: TGCAGCGGGACTAGCGGGGCCGGGGGCACAGATACGCAGTATTTT. Its protein is CSGTSGAGGTDTQYF.

About this clone itself: Its ends do not fully match the called genes, so a read error is possible. The chain uses TRBV7-7 and TRBJ2-5; the match to TRBD2 covers 8 bases. CDR1 and CDR2 (germline): SSHAT, FNYEAQ (reference sequence). The CDR3 spans 14 residues. As DNA, the CDR3 is TGTGCTAGCAGCCTAAACCCGGGGGGGGAGACCCAGTACTTC. It yields the protein CASSLNPGGETQYF. The full variable domain, with the rest looked up from reference TRBV7-7 and TRBJ2-5, is GAGVSQSPRYKVTKRGQDVTLRCDPISSHATLYWYQQALGQGPEFLTYFNYEAQPDKSGLPSDRFSAERPEGSISTLTIQRTEQRDSAMYRCASSLNPGGETQYFGPGTRLLVL.

The chain has TRBV6-1 and TRBJ2-2, with 7 nucleotides matching TRBD1. CDR1 is MNHNS, CDR2 SASEGT, per germline. V shed 0 bases and J 3 bases; nucleotides not matched to a gene: 4. The CDR3 has 16 residues. The CDR3 nucleotides are TGTGCCAGCAGTGAAGCCGAGGACAGGTACACCGGGGAGCTGTTTTTT. Translation gives CASSEAEDRYTGELFF.

The genes are TRBV10-2 and TRBJ2-2; unclear D gene. Germline V gene data show CDR1 as WSHSY and CDR2 as SAAADI. V was clipped by 4 bases and J by 4 bases, with 10 bases between them. This CDR3 is built from 14 residues. CDR3 DNA: TGCGCCAGCAGTGCAACCCACCTCACCGGGGAGCTGTTTTTT. This encodes CASSATHLTGELFF.

The V and J genes are TRBV11-2 and TRBJ1-2, with no clear D. Looked up from germline, CDR1 is SGHAT and CDR2 is FQNNGV. The ends were cut back, 1 base at V and 7 bases at J, with 13 bases in the middle. This CDR3 has 14 residues. The CDR3 DNA sequence: TGTGCCAGCAGCTTAGGGCCGGGGAATTTTGGCTACACCTTC. Translating gives CASSLGPGNFGYTF.

The chain links TRBV5-1 to TRBJ1-5; D remains ambiguous. This CDR3 has 14 amino acids. Germline lookup yields CDR1 SGHRS and CDR2 YFSETQ. Trimming removed 4 bases from V and 6 bases from J, with 14 bases in between. CDR3 protein: CASSVEGAGQPQHF. Written as DNA, the CDR3 is TGCGCCAGCAGCGTCGAGGGAGCAGGTCAGCCCCAGCATTTT.

The chain couples TRBV27 to TRBJ2-7, with D maybe TRBD2 (5 bases). The V and J ends lost 6 bases and 2 bases respectively, with 8 bases between them. Germline V lookup: CDR1 MNHEY, CDR2 SMNVEV (reference sequence). The CDR3 totals 12 residues. CDR3 protein: CASRGSPYEQYF. DNA of the CDR3: TGTGCCAGCAGGGGGAGCCCCTACGAGCAGTACTTC.

This chain joins TRBV7-2 and TRBJ2-2; D ambiguous. CDR3 length: 14 residues. The germline CDR1 and CDR2 sequences are SGHTA and FQGNSA. Trimming removed 2 bases at V and 4 bases at J, with 8 bases between. The CDR3 loop is CASSLWVTTGELFF. The CDR3 nucleotides are TGTGCCAGCAGCTTATGGGTTACCACCGGGGAGCTGTTTTTT.

A remark on this clone: Other DNA variants within this sample encode the same CDR3. V and J are TRBV6-1 and TRBJ1-2; D unresolved. CDR3 length: 13 amino acids. The ends were cut back, 6 bases at V and 1 base at J, with 9 bases in the middle. The germline gives CDR1 MNHNS, CDR2 SASEGT. The CDR3 spells CASSPDFNYGYTF. CDR3 coding DNA: TGTGCCAGCAGCCCGGATTTTAACTATGGCTACACCTTC.

The V and J genes are TRBV6-1 and TRBJ1-1; D is possibly TRBD1 (6 bases). The CDR3 length is 15 residues. V was trimmed by 2 bases and J by 3 bases, leaving 13 bases between them. Germline V gene data show CDR1 as MNHNS and CDR2 as SASEGT. The CDR3 sequence is CASSENPGGYTEAFF. The CDR3 DNA reads as TGTGCCAGCAGTGAAAACCCCGGGGGCTACACTGAAGCTTTCTTT.

J is TRBJ2-4 and V is TRBV5-1; 8 nucleotides line up with TRBD2. The V segment lost 0 bases and the J segment 10 bases; nucleotides outside the gene matches: 6. The CDR3 covers 14 residues. CDR1 is SGHRS, CDR2 YFSETQ, per germline. The CDR3 DNA sequence: TGCGCCAGCAGCTTGGATGGACTAGCCTTTATTCAGTACTTC. As protein: CASSLDGLAFIQYF. Combining the CDR3 with reference TRBV5-1 and TRBJ2-4 gives the whole variable domain KAGVTQTPRYLIKTRGQQVTLSCSPISGHRSVSWYQQTPGQGLQFLFEYFSETQRNKGNFPGRFSGRQFSNSRSEMNVSTLELGDSALYLCASSLDGLAFIQYFGAGTRLSVL.

This chain uses TRBV5-1 with TRBJ2-7; D ambiguous. Germline lookup yields CDR1 SGHRS and CDR2 YFSETQ. CDR3 size: 13 residues. V was cut by 7 bases and J by 0 bases, with 11 bases left in between. CDR3 in DNA: TGCGCCAGCTCGGCTGACATCTCCTACGAGCAGTACTTC. This encodes CASSADISYEQYF.

The CDR3 here is CASTLGGARDGYTF. CDR3 nucleotide sequence: TGTGCCAGCACCCTAGGAGGCGCCAGGGATGGCTACACCTTC. The V and J genes are TRBV7-9 and TRBJ1-2, with D maybe TRBD1 (5 bases). Between the trimmed V and J ends, which lost 7 bases and 6 bases, there was a span of 18 bases. Germline values: CDR1 SEHNR, CDR2 FQNEAQ (reference sequence). The CDR3 is made up of 14 amino acids.

V usage is TRBV19 and J usage is TRBJ1-3; the D gene is possibly TRBD1 (5 bases). From germline, CDR1 is LNHDA and CDR2 SQIVND (reference sequence). This CDR3 is built from 13 residues. Deletions cut 4 bases from V and 7 bases from J, with 11 bases between. The CDR3 region has the DNA TGTGCCAGTAGTACGACAGTTTGGAACACCATATATTTT. Its translation: CASSTTVWNTIYF.

The chain employs TRBV5-6 and TRBJ2-2, with D perhaps TRBD2 (5 bases). Trimming cost V 2 bases and J 5 bases, with 19 bases left between them. Per germline, CDR1 SGHDT and CDR2 YYEEEE. This CDR3 contains 17 residues. The CDR3 reads CASSLGGPRYSTGELFF. The CDR3 DNA reads TGTGCCAGCAGCTTAGGCGGGCCGCGATACTCAACCGGGGAGCTGTTTTTT.

This chain uses TRBV6-5 with TRBJ1-4; D is unresolved. The V gene's germline CDR1 is MNHEY and CDR2 SVGAGI. CDR3 length: 11 amino acids. The V end lost 8 bases, the J end lost 8 bases, and 9 bases lay between the germline ends. CDR3 bases: TGTGCCAGCGCCCTCGGGGAAAAACTGTTTTTT. It is translated as CASALGEKLFF.

The V gene is TRBV5-1, the J gene TRBJ1-1; D gene uncertain. Germline-derived CDR1 and CDR2 are SGHRS and YFSETQ. CDR3 length equals 14 residues. V gave up 2 bases and J gave up 1 base, with 9 bases separating them. The CDR3 nucleotides read TGCGCCAGCAGCTTAATCACCGGGAACACTGAAGCTTTCTTT. Translated: CASSLITGNTEAFF.

The chain has TRBV28 and TRBJ1-3; no clear D. V was trimmed by 3 bases and J by 0 bases, leaving 18 bases between them. From germline, CDR1 is MDHEN and CDR2 SYDVKM. The CDR3 length is 18 residues. The DNA for the CDR3 is TGTGCCAGCAGTTTTTTGAGTCCAGCCTTAAACTCTGGAAACACCATATATTTT. Protein: CASSFLSPALNSGNTIYF.

The chain employs TRBV7-6 and TRBJ2-7; 11 bases align to TRBD2. The ends lost 5 bases at V and 3 bases at J; junction bases unmatched: 0. In germline, CDR1 is SGHVS, CDR2 FNYEAQ. CDR3 length: 13 residues. The CDR3 nucleotides read TGTGCCAGCAGCGGGACTAGCGGCTACGAGCAGTACTTC. Amino acid sequence: CASSGTSGYEQYF.

The chain employs TRBV2 and TRBJ2-1; D may be TRBD1 (7 bases). Germline V gives CDR1 SNHLY, CDR2 FYNNEI. Trimming cost V 5 bases and J 10 bases, with 15 bases left between them. This CDR3 contains 13 residues. The CDR3 loop reads CASSSEGGQEQFF. CDR3 in DNA: TGTGCCAGCAGTTCCGAGGGGGGACAGGAGCAGTTCTTC.

The V call is TRBV5-4, the J call TRBJ2-1, with 14 bases matching TRBD2. This CDR3 has 18 amino acids. Germline V gene sequence: CDR1 SGHNT, CDR2 YYREEE (reference sequence). V shed 4 bases and J 6 bases; nucleotides not matched to a gene: 12. The CDR3 DNA follows: TGTGCCAGCAGCAAAGGGGGGGGGACTAGCGGGAGTTTCAATGAGCAGTTCTTC. Protein: CASSKGGGTSGSFNEQFF.

This clone has more than one count but fewer than ten. The J gene is TRBJ2-5, the V gene TRBV29-1; D is perhaps TRBD1 (6 bases). V lost 8 bases and J 2 bases, leaving 9 bases between the germline ends. This CDR3 has 11 residues. CDR1 SQVTM and CDR2 ANQGSEA come from the germline V gene. CDR3 protein: CSWGQQETQYF. CDR3 bases: TGCAGCTGGGGGCAGCAAGAGACCCAGTACTTC.

The chain joins TRBV13 to TRBJ2-5; 9 bases fit TRBD1. Germline V gene sequence: CDR1 PRHDT, CDR2 FYEKMQ (reference sequence). The CDR3 extends over 14 amino acids. V lost 5 bases, J lost 5 bases, and 6 bases stayed unmatched. CDR3 loop: CASSVGQGRETQYF. For the CDR3, the DNA is TGTGCCAGCAGCGTGGGACAGGGAAGGGAGACCCAGTACTTC.